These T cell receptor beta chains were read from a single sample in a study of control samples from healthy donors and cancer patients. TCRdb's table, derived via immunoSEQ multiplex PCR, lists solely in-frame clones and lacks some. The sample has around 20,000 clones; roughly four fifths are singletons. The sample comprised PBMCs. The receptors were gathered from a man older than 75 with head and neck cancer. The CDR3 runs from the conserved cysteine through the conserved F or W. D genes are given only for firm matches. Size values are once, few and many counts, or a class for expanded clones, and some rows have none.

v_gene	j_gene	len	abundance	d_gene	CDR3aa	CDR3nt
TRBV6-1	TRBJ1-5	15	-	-	CASSEAGGATGPQHF	TGTGCCAGCAGTGAAGCGGGGGGGGCGACTGGACCCCAGCATTTT
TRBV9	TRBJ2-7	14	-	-	CASSVHHSSYEQYF	TGTGCCAGCAGCGTCCACCATTCATCCTACGAGCAGTACTTC
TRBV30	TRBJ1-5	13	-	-	CAWSLTVGQPQHF	TGTGCCTGGAGTCTGACGGTGGGTCAGCCCCAGCATTTT
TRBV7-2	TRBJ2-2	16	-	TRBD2	CASSLAPSGGGRELFF	TGTGCCAGCAGCTTAGCCCCTAGCGGGGGGGGAAGGGAGCTGTTTTTT
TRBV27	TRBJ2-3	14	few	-	CASSLSPLTDTQYF	TGTGCCAGCAGTTTATCTCCGCTCACAGATACGCAGTATTTT
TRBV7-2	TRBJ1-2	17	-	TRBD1	CASSLGGQGEMDYGYTF	TGTGCCAGCAGCTTAGGCGGACAGGGGGAGATGGACTATGGCTACACCTTC
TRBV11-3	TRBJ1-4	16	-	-	CASSLVWGVFYEKLFF	TGTGCCAGCAGCTTAGTATGGGGCGTTTTTTATGAAAAACTGTTTTTT
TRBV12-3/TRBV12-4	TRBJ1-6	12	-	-	CASSLANSPLHF	TGTGCCAGCAGTTTAGCGAATTCACCCCTCCACTTT
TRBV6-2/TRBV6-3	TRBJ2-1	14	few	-	CASSYAGSYNEQFF	TGTGCCAGCAGTTACGCGGGCTCCTACAATGAGCAGTTCTTC
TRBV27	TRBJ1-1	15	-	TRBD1	CASSPAGQVDTEAFF	TGTGCCAGCAGTCCGGCGGGACAGGTGGACACTGAAGCTTTCTTT
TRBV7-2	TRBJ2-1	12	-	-	CASSFFYNEQFF	TGTGCCAGCAGCTTTTTTTACAATGAGCAGTTCTTC
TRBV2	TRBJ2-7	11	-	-	CASRNWIEQYF	TGTGCCAGCAGGAACTGGATCGAGCAGTACTTC
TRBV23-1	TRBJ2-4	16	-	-	CANLTRVFLPKNIQYF	TGCGCCAATCTAACGAGGGTTTTCCTTCCGAAAAACATTCAGTACTTC
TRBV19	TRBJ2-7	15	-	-	CASSPVNFPRGEQYF	TGTGCCAGTAGTCCCGTGAACTTCCCTCGAGGCGAGCAGTACTTC
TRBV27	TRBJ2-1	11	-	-	CATASYNEQFF	TGTGCCACCGCCTCCTACAATGAGCAGTTCTTC
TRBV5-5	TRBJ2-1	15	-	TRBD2	CASSSAGAPYNEQFF	TGTGCCAGCAGTTCAGCGGGAGCCCCCTACAATGAGCAGTTCTTC
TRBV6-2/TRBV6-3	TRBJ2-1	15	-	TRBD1	CASGPQGASYNEQFF	TGTGCCAGCGGCCCACAGGGGGCGTCCTACAATGAGCAGTTCTTC
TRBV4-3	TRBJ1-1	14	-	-	CASSQDSADTEAFF	TGCGCCAGCAGCCAAGATTCAGCGGACACTGAAGCTTTCTTT
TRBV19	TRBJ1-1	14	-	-	CASSIVPGNTEAFF	TGTGCCAGTAGTATAGTGCCGGGAAACACTGAAGCTTTCTTT
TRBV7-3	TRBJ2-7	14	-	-	CASSRRGGNYEQYF	TGTGCCAGTTCGCGGAGAGGGGGGAACTACGAGCAGTACTTC
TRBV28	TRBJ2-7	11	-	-	CASSYPTGQYF	TGTGCCAGCAGTTATCCCACCGGACAGTACTTC
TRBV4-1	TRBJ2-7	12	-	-	CASSHPFSEQYF	TGCGCCAGCAGCCATCCCTTCTCCGAGCAGTACTTC
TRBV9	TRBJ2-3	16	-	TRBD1	CASSVGNRGTADTQYF	TGTGCCAGCAGCGTAGGTAACAGGGGTACGGCAGATACGCAGTATTTT
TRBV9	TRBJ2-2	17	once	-	CASSLTRQGGYTGELFF	TGTGCCAGCAGCCTTACGAGACAGGGAGGGTACACCGGGGAGCTGTTTTTT
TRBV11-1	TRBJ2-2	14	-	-	CASSGTWNTGELFF	TGTGCCAGCAGCGGGACTTGGAACACCGGGGAGCTGTTTTTT
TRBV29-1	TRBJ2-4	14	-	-	CSARPPGAGNIQYF	TGCAGCGCCCGCCCCCCGGGGGCTGGAAACATTCAGTACTTC
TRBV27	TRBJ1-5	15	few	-	CASSLWGDSNQPQHF	TGTGCCAGCAGTTTATGGGGGGATAGCAATCAGCCCCAGCATTTT
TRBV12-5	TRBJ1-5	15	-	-	CASGLGQFSNQPQHF	TGTGCTAGTGGTTTGGGACAGTTTAGCAATCAGCCCCAGCATTTT
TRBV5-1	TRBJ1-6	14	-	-	CASSLNRNNSPLHF	TGCGCCAGCAGCTTGAACAGAAATAATTCACCCCTCCACTTT
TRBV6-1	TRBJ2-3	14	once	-	CASSEMDGTDTQYF	TGTGCCAGCAGTGAAATGGACGGCACAGATACGCAGTATTTT
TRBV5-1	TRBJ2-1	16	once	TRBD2	CASSQQAGGLYNEQFF	TGCGCCAGCAGCCAACAAGCGGGGGGCCTTTACAATGAGCAGTTCTTC
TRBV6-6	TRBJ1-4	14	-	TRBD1	CASSFGTGEEKLFF	TGTGCCAGCAGTTTCGGGACAGGGGAAGAAAAACTGTTTTTT
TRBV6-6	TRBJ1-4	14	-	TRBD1	CASSYGTGDGELFF	TGTGCCAGCAGTTATGGGACAGGGGATGGGGAACTGTTTTTT
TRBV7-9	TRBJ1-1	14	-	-	CASSLEGGNTEAFF	TGTGCCAGCAGCCTCGAAGGGGGAAACACTGAAGCTTTCTTT
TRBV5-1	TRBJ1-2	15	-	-	CASSLLWPSNYGYTF	TGCGCCAGCAGCTTGTTGTGGCCCTCTAACTATGGCTACACCTTC
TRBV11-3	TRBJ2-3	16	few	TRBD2	CASSPGLAGETDTQYF	TGTGCCAGCAGCCCGGGACTAGCGGGAGAAACAGATACGCAGTATTTT
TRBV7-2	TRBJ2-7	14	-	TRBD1	CASSLDRGTYEQYF	TGTGCCAGCAGCTTAGACAGGGGGACATACGAGCAGTACTTC
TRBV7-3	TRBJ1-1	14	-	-	CASSLGGPGTEAFF	TGTGCCAGCAGCTTGGGGGGGCCCGGCACTGAAGCTTTCTTT
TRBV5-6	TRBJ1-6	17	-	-	CASSLGQGVDYNSPLHF	TGTGCCAGCAGCTTGGGGCAGGGAGTAGACTATAATTCACCCCTCCACTTT